This TCR beta chain was obtained from a study of blood T cell repertoires in COVID-19 (dated by TCRdb to the early 2020s). Background for the entire study: The collaborator samples originated in the United States, Italy and Spain and spanned the acute and convalescent phases of COVID-19. The material from the prospective study consisted of cDNA or gDNA derived from T cells, B-cell-depleted T cells, or PBMCs. Deeply sampled blood TCRbeta repertoires from subjects exposed to, actively infected with, or recovered from COVID-19 were included in the dataset. A freely available public database, intended as a resource for researchers studying the immune response to SARS-CoV-2, is where the repertoires were released. The samples were drawn from the first 160 participants of the ongoing ImmuneRACE study and from 1,200 or so subjects provided by 6 global collaborators. Nearly every sample came with metadata listing a de-identified subject ID, COVID-19 status, age in years and sex. Where available, HLA class I and class II types were taken from metadata supplied by the sample provider and were not determined by assay-based typing. The full study reports these points: The quantity of clinical and demographic metadata differed by source and by participant and was supplied without curation.

Notes on this clone: Its antigen remains unidentified. No per-base quality is available; no much larger clone lies one base away.

Whole blood was collected in K2EDTA tubes by collaborating institutions according to the institutions' own protocols. Collaborator samples were shipped for TCRbeta analysis as frozen whole blood, isolated PBMCs, or DNA extracted from either sample type. TCRbeta CDR3 regions were amplified from genomic DNA using the immunoSEQ Assay, a bias-controlled multiplex PCR. Turning to the authors' computational methods: The number of nucleated cells in each sample was estimated by amplification of reference gene primers within the assay. To quantify the absolute abundance of each unique TCRbeta CDR3 rearrangement, sequence reads were collapsed and filtered. For each sample, productive Simpson clonality was calculated by taking the square root of Simpson's diversity index across productive rearrangements. Entries here come from immuneACCESS through TCRdb and include only in-frame sequences with V and J called. Some clones fail to appear in such tables; in the studies checked, an unresolved V gene covers under half of the shortfall, and the cause of the remainder is unknown. V, J and clone size are those of that table, while D and trimming were read from the DNA. The sample includes under 75,000 clones, with about 92% observed a single time. Together, the top ten hold 4.5% to 5.5% of the sample.

From the cysteine through the phenylalanine, the CDR3 covers 19 amino acids. Just CDR3 DNA is preserved here, 57 bases in frame from base 1. CDR1 and CDR2 (LGHDT, YNNKEL) derive from the germline V gene (reference sequence). V is cut back by 3 bases and J by 2 bases, with 9 bases in the junction unmatched. This chain is built from TRBV3-1 (or the pseudogene TRBV3-2) and TRBJ2-2; TRBD2 agrees with 13 junctional bases. The receptor was derived from a man between 45 and 60 years old with active COVID-19. Material: peripheral blood. The CDR3 region: CASSHGTRLAGGNTGELFF. The sequenced DNA: TGTGCCAGCAGCCACGGAACACGACTAGCGGGGGGCAACACCGGGGAGCTGTTTTTT.